This TCR beta chain stems from a study of blood T cell repertoires in COVID-19. Study-wide background: Nucleic acid was either cDNA or gDNA, and it came from T cells, B-cell-depleted T cells, or PBMCs.

The germline gives CDR1 GTSNPN, CDR2 SVGIG (reference sequence). The CDR3 covers 15 residues. V shed 1 base and J 6 bases; nucleotides not matched to a gene: 7. TCRdb keeps only in-frame clones here, not all; method: immunoSEQ multiplex PCR. The repertoire holds 250,000 to 300,000 clones, roughly 86% seen once, with approximately 1% in the top ten. Individuals drawn from 20 to 30 US areas were roughly 18 to 89 years old. The recovered donors of Cohort 3 showed two negative PCRs, clearance, or symptom resolution. The chain carries TRBV30 and TRBJ1-5, with TRBD1 matching over 9 bases. Source material: PBMCs or T cells enriched from blood (not recorded which). The TCR sequence derives from a woman aged 25 to 39 who had recovered from COVID-19. The CDR3 DNA sequence: TGTGCCTGGAGTGGGAACAGGGGGCATGGTCAGCCCCAGCATTTT. Residues: CAWSGNRGHGQPQHF.